The 27 T cell receptor beta chains listed next were all sequenced from one sample in a study of blood T cell repertoires in COVID-19. The table came from immunoSEQ multiplex PCR; TCRdb's copy has only in-frame clones and leaves some out. The repertoire has roughly 200,000 clones, 84% of them found once; the top ten carry about a sixth. Sample: peripheral blood. Receptor source: a woman aged 80 or over with active or convalescent COVID-19.

This clone has only one observation. The V gene is TRBV6-2 or TRBV6-3, the J gene TRBJ1-1, with 10 nucleotides matching TRBD1. Trimming removed 6 bases from V and 5 bases from J; junction bases left unmatched: 6. The CDR3 consists of 14 residues. The germline CDR1 and CDR2 sequences are MNHEY and SVGEGT. In nucleotides, the CDR3 is TGTGCCAGCAGCCCCGACAGGGGGCGGACTGAAGCTTTCTTT. It encodes CASSPDRGRTEAFF.

CDR3: CASSQNSLPTYEQYF. The CDR3 bases are TGTGCCAGCTCACAGAACTCACTTCCGACCTACGAGCAGTACTTC. This sequence joins TRBV18 and TRBJ2-7; D remains ambiguous. V lost 4 bases and J lost 2, with 15 bases in between. Germline CDR1 and CDR2: KGHSH and LQKENI. The CDR3 is 15 amino acids.

The chain joins TRBV5-1 to TRBJ2-1; 8 bases line up with TRBD2. This CDR3 has 17 amino acids. Germline assignment: CDR1 SGHRS and CDR2 YFSETQ. V lost 0 bases and J lost 7; bases outside the gene matches: 12. CDR3 sequence reads: CASSLGFSGGGFNEQFF. The CDR3 DNA reads as TGCGCCAGCAGCTTGGGATTTTCCGGCGGGGGGTTTAATGAGCAGTTCTTC.

V and J are TRBV9 and TRBJ2-7; 8 bases align to TRBD2. This CDR3 comprises 16 residues. The germline V gene encodes CDR1 SGDLS and CDR2 YYNGEE. V lost 4 bases, J lost 9 bases, and 18 bases stayed unmatched. DNA for the CDR3: TGTGCCAGCAGCCCAAACACGGGGGGGGCCTCAAGTGGGCAGTACTTC. It translates to CASSPNTGGASSGQYF.

The rearrangement links TRBV7-8 to TRBJ1-6, with TRBD1 matching over 7 bases. The trim removed 1 base at V and 0 bases at J, leaving 9 bases unmatched. This CDR3 has 19 residues. CDR1 and CDR2 (germline): SGHVS, FQNEAQ. CDR3 region: CASSLVAGGGSSYNSPLHF. The DNA of the CDR3 is TGTGCCAGCAGCTTAGTGGCAGGGGGTGGGAGCTCCTATAATTCACCCCTCCACTTT.

The gene calls are TRBV18 and TRBJ1-5; 7 nucleotides match TRBD1. V gave up 3 bases and J gave up 6 bases; unmatched junction bases: 8. Germline V lookup: CDR1 KGHSH, CDR2 LQKENI. The CDR3 covers 15 residues. The CDR3, as DNA: TGTGCCAGCTCACCGGCGACAGGGTCTGGTCAGCCCCAGCATTTT. Its translation is CASSPATGSGQPQHF. The variable domain in full, with the rest retrieved from reference TRBV18 and TRBJ1-5, is NAGVMQNPRHLVRRRGQEARLRCSPMKGHSHVYWYRQLPEEGLKFMVYLQKENIIDESGMPKERFSAEFPKEGPSILRIQQVVRGDSAAYFCASSPATGSGQPQHFGDGTRLSIL.

The gene calls are TRBV7-2 and TRBJ2-5; 11 nucleotides line up with TRBD2. The CDR3 length is 15 residues. Per germline, CDR1 SGHTA and CDR2 FQGNSA. The junction had 4 bases not matched to a gene; V was cut back by 2 bases and J by 5 bases. CDR3 region: CASSLIAGGPETQYF. The CDR3 DNA reads TGTGCCAGCAGCTTAATAGCGGGGGGGCCGGAGACCCAGTACTTC. Looking up the rest from reference TRBV7-2 and TRBJ2-5 gives the full variable domain: GAGVSQSPSNKVTEKGKDVELRCDPISGHTALYWYRQSLGQGLEFLIYFQGNSAPDKSGLPSDRFSAERTGGSVSTLTIQRTQQEDSAVYLCASSLIAGGPETQYFGPGTRLLVL.

The gene calls are TRBV28 and TRBJ1-2; D is uncertain. Germline lookup yields CDR1 MDHEN and CDR2 SYDVKM. The CDR3 spans 15 residues. Trimming left V 7 bases short and J 2 bases short, with 17 bases between. CDR3 coding DNA: TGTGCCAGCACCCTAACGAATGGAGGGAACTATGGCTACACCTTC. Translation gives CASTLTNGGNYGYTF.

The chain links TRBV18 to TRBJ1-1; D not resolved. The CDR3 extends over 13 amino acids. The V gene's germline CDR1 is KGHSH and CDR2 LQKENI. V lost 2 bases, J lost 6 bases, and 10 bases lay in between. The chain's CDR3 is CASSPELYSEAFF. CDR3 sequence (DNA): TGTGCCAGCTCACCAGAGTTGTATTCTGAAGCTTTCTTT.

The chain combines TRBV6-6 with TRBJ2-1; TRBD2 might be the D (6 bases). The V end lost 0 bases, the J end lost 15 bases, and 15 bases lay between the germline ends. Germline V lookup: CDR1 MNHNY, CDR2 SVGAGI (reference sequence). The CDR3 contains 13 residues. CDR3 sequence: CASSYSVMAGRFF. DNA of the CDR3: TGTGCCAGCAGTTACTCAGTGATGGCGGGAAGGTTCTTC.

The sample holds a few counts of this clone. The J gene is TRBJ1-1, the V gene TRBV2; no definite D call. This CDR3 region has 12 residues. The V end lost 7 bases, the J end lost 5 bases, and 11 bases lay between the germline ends. Germline V gives CDR1 SNHLY, CDR2 FYNNEI. The CDR3 is CASNAGNTEAFF. The CDR3 coding sequence is TGTGCCAGCAACGCGGGGAATACTGAAGCTTTCTTT.

The chain has TRBV7-2 and TRBJ1-2, with 10 positions matching TRBD1. The CDR3 is made up of 18 amino acids. V shed 5 bases and J 0 bases; nucleotides not matched to a gene: 12. Per germline, CDR1 SGHTA and CDR2 FQGNSA. CDR3 DNA: TGTGCCAGCAGCCCAGAGGCCGGGACAGGGGCATCTAACTATGGCTACACCTTC. This translates into CASSPEAGTGASNYGYTF.

The rearrangement links TRBV2 to TRBJ2-2, with a tentative D call TRBD1 (5 bases). Trimming took off 4 bases at V and 3 bases at J, with 12 bases between the two ends. Germline CDR1 and CDR2: SNHLY and FYNNEI. The CDR3 spans 15 residues. CDR3 region: CASSAARAHTGELFF. Written as DNA, the CDR3 is TGTGCCAGCAGTGCGGCCAGGGCTCACACCGGGGAGCTGTTTTTT.

V gene TRBV2 combines with J gene TRBJ1-6; 7 bases match TRBD1. Losses at the gene ends were 6 bases for V and 8 bases for J; bases not matched to a gene: 4. Per germline, CDR1 SNHLY and CDR2 FYNNEI. CDR3 length equals 13 residues. The CDR3 sequence: CASRKDRDSPLHF. In DNA form, the CDR3 reads TGTGCCAGCAGGAAAGACAGGGATTCACCCCTCCACTTT.

This rearrangement joins TRBV29-1 to TRBJ1-2; weak D call: TRBD1 (6 bases). The CDR3 is made up of 13 amino acids. V lost 4 bases to trimming and J lost 8 bases, with 17 bases between them. Germline CDR1 is SQVTM and CDR2 is ANQGSEA. The CDR3 region is CSVASDRATGYTF. Written as DNA, the CDR3 is TGCAGCGTTGCGTCGGACAGAGCAACCGGCTACACCTTC.

The chain has TRBV28 and TRBJ1-6; TRBD1 might be the D (6 bases). Trimming removed 6 bases at V and 10 bases at J, with 19 bases between. The length of the CDR3 is 15 residues. Germline values: CDR1 MDHEN, CDR2 SYDVKM. DNA for the CDR3: TGTGCCAGCAGGCCCGTAACAGGGTGGAAGTCACCCCTCCACTTT. It translates to CASRPVTGWKSPLHF.

In nucleotides, the CDR3 is TGCGCCAGCAGCTTGGTCGCAGGAAATATTATCGATGAGCAGTTCTTC. Translation gives CASSLVAGNIIDEQFF. V is TRBV5-1 and J is TRBJ2-1; D is ambiguous. Trimming cost V 0 bases and J 8 bases, with 18 bases left between them. Germline CDR1 reads SGHRS; CDR2 reads YFSETQ. The CDR3 contains 16 residues. The full variable domain, its missing parts supplied by reference TRBV5-1 and TRBJ2-1, is KAGVTQTPRYLIKTRGQQVTLSCSPISGHRSVSWYQQTPGQGLQFLFEYFSETQRNKGNFPGRFSGRQFSNSRSEMNVSTLELGDSALYLCASSLVAGNIIDEQFFGPGTRLTVL.

The rearrangement links TRBV18 to TRBJ2-5; D may be TRBD1 (5 bases). This CDR3 has 14 amino acids. V lost 2 bases and J lost 2, with 9 bases in between. Per the germline V gene, CDR1 is KGHSH and CDR2 is LQKENI. As DNA, the CDR3 is TGTGCCAGCTCACCAAACCAGGGACAAGAGACCCAGTACTTC. Its protein product is CASSPNQGQETQYF. The whole variable domain, remainder taken from reference TRBV18 and TRBJ2-5, is NAGVMQNPRHLVRRRGQEARLRCSPMKGHSHVYWYRQLPEEGLKFMVYLQKENIIDESGMPKERFSAEFPKEGPSILRIQQVVRGDSAAYFCASSPNQGQETQYFGPGTRLLVL.

The rearrangement links TRBV24-1 to TRBJ2-1, with 8 bases identical to TRBD1. Germline values: CDR1 KGHDR, CDR2 SFDVKD. The CDR3 sequence is 14 residues long. The junction had 5 bases not matched to a gene; V was cut back by 3 bases and J by 8 bases. The chain's CDR3 is CATSDRDRRDEQFF. CDR3 DNA sequence: TGTGCCACCAGTGATAGGGACAGGAGAGATGAGCAGTTCTTC.

The J gene is TRBJ2-7, the V gene TRBV12-3 or TRBV12-4, with D tentatively TRBD1 (5 bases). This CDR3 region has 13 residues. V was clipped by 4 bases and J by 3 bases, with 10 bases between them. The CDR3 region is CASSSYDSYEQYF. The CDR3 DNA sequence: TGTGCCAGCAGTTCTTACGACAGCTACGAGCAGTACTTC.

This clone has a handful of counts. The sample has other DNA sequences that encode this CDR3 too. The chain carries TRBV5-1 and TRBJ1-1; TRBD1 aligns across 7 bases. The CDR3 totals 14 residues. Germline V gene sequence: CDR1 SGHRS, CDR2 YFSETQ. The ends lost 3 bases at V and 2 bases at J; junction bases unmatched: 4. CDR3 sequence (DNA): TGCGCCAGCAGCTCGGGACAGCCAAACACTGAAGCTTTCTTT. Translation gives CASSSGQPNTEAFF.

The V call is TRBV7-2, the J call TRBJ2-1, with 7 positions matching TRBD2. Trimming took 1 base from V and 3 from J; bases not matched to a gene: 6. There are 16 residues in the CDR3. Looked up from germline, CDR1 is SGHTA and CDR2 is FQGNSA. The CDR3 nucleotides read TGTGCCAGCAGCTTAGGTGCGGGGGTTCTCTACAATGAGCAGTTCTTC. Amino acids: CASSLGAGVLYNEQFF.

The V gene is TRBV30, the J gene TRBJ1-1; D possibly corresponds to TRBD1 (5 bases). CDR1 and CDR2 from the germline V gene are GTSNPN and SVGIG (reference sequence). The V gene lost 0 bases and the J gene lost 2 bases, with 10 bases spanning the gap. There are 14 residues in the CDR3. The CDR3 loop is CAWSVVGVNTEAFF. The CDR3 DNA is TGTGCCTGGAGTGTGGTAGGGGTAAACACTGAAGCTTTCTTT.

The J gene is TRBJ1-5, the V gene TRBV28, with D possibly being TRBD1 (5 bases). V was trimmed by 6 bases and J by 1 base, leaving 19 bases between them. The CDR3 is made up of 17 amino acids. From germline, CDR1 is MDHEN and CDR2 SYDVKM. This chain's CDR3 is CASRSPGSGGSNQPQHF. The DNA of the CDR3 is TGTGCCAGCAGGTCTCCAGGGAGCGGGGGAAGCAATCAGCCCCAGCATTTT.

The chain combines TRBV11-3 with TRBJ2-1; D perhaps matches TRBD2 (6 bases). The CDR3 runs 15 residues. Trimming removed 5 bases from V and 4 bases from J, with 15 bases in between. Germline CDR1 reads SGHNT; CDR2 reads YENEEA. CDR3: CASSLGIAVYNEQFF. CDR3 bases: TGTGCCAGCAGCCTCGGGATAGCGGTATACAATGAGCAGTTCTTC.

The chain is built from TRBV5-1 and TRBJ2-1, with 10 bases aligning to TRBD1. Germline lookup yields CDR1 SGHRS and CDR2 YFSETQ. The CDR3 has 15 residues. The J segment lost 8 bases and the V segment lost 0 bases, leaving 5 bases of the junction unmatched. CDR3 protein: CASSLGQGASDEQFF. The CDR3 DNA reads as TGCGCCAGCAGCTTGGGACAGGGGGCGAGTGATGAGCAGTTCTTC.

This rearrangement joins TRBV9 to TRBJ1-2, with TRBD1 matching over 10 bases. This CDR3 has 14 residues. V gave up 3 bases and J gave up 8 bases; unmatched junction bases: 7. Germline lookup yields CDR1 SGDLS and CDR2 YYNGEE. The CDR3 DNA is TGTGCCAGCAGCGGGGGGACAGGGGTTGGAGGCTACACCTTC. Translating it yields CASSGGTGVGGYTF.